Below, 28 T cell receptor beta chains from the same sample are listed, as sequenced in a study of T cell responses to AZD1222 COVID-19 vaccine. TCRdb's table, derived via immunoSEQ multiplex PCR, lists solely in-frame clones and lacks some. The sample lists 95,000 to 100,000 clones; 90% were seen once. The sequenced sample was peripheral blood, obtained on day 0 of AZD1222 vaccination. These receptors all come from an adult in good health.

The rearrangement uses TRBV10-1 and TRBJ1-2, with unresolved D. With 0 bases removed from V and 7 bases from J, the gap between germline ends came to 9 bases. CDR1 and CDR2 from the germline V gene are WNHNN and SYGVQD (reference sequence). This CDR3 spans 13 amino acids. The chain's CDR3 is CASSESSGGGYTF. The DNA of the CDR3 is TGCGCCAGCAGTGAGTCGTCAGGCGGTGGCTACACCTTC.

CDR3 amino acids: CASSQDKDLTEKLFF. Here the CDR3 DNA reads TGTGCCAGCAGCCAAGATAAGGATCTGACGGAAAAACTGTTTTTT. The chain recombines TRBV14 with TRBJ1-4, with no clear D. V was cut by 0 bases and J by 8 bases, with 13 bases left in between. The germline V gene encodes CDR1 SGHDN and CDR2 FVKESK. This CDR3 region has 15 residues.

The V gene is TRBV27, the J gene TRBJ2-1, with 9 bases aligning to TRBD1. V lost 5 bases to trimming and J lost 3 bases; unmatched junction nucleotides: 5. This CDR3 spans 15 amino acids. Germline CDR1 and CDR2: MNHEY and SMNVEV (reference sequence). In nucleotides, the CDR3 is TGTGCCAGCAGTCGTACAGGGGGCCTCTACAATGAGCAGTTCTTC. It translates to CASSRTGGLYNEQFF.

The CDR3 region is CASSLTAANTGELFF. CDR3 nucleotide sequence: TGTGCCAGCAGCTTGACAGCAGCGAACACCGGGGAGCTGTTTTTT. This chain joins TRBV5-5 and TRBJ2-2; D call uncertain. This CDR3 has 15 amino acids. The germline gives CDR1 SGHKS, CDR2 YYEKEE (reference sequence). Trimming pared 1 base from V and 0 bases from J, leaving 7 bases between.

The chain employs TRBV5-5 and TRBJ1-1, with D unresolved. V was clipped by 0 bases and J by 4 bases, with 13 bases between them. The CDR3 contains 15 residues. CDR1 and CDR2 (germline): SGHKS, YYEKEE (reference sequence). CDR3 coding DNA: TGTGCCAGCAGCTTGGACTGGACCGATGGCACTGAAGCTTTCTTT. Amino acids: CASSLDWTDGTEAFF.

The table lists this clone with a count of one. J is TRBJ1-3 and V is TRBV28; no reliable D call. This CDR3 is 13 amino acids long. The germline V gene has CDR1 MDHEN and CDR2 SYDVKM. The V end lost 2 bases, the J end lost 11 bases, and 13 bases lay between the germline ends. The CDR3 is CASSLNSPPPIYF. CDR3 DNA: TGTGCCAGCAGTTTAAATAGTCCACCCCCCATATATTTT.

The chain recombines TRBV6-5 with TRBJ2-1, with TRBD1 identical over 7 bases. The CDR3 consists of 15 residues. V lost 5 bases to trimming and J lost 2 bases; unmatched junction nucleotides: 6. Germline CDR1 reads MNHEY; CDR2 reads SVGAGI. The CDR3 protein is CASSLDRNTYNEQFF. CDR3 nucleotides: TGTGCCAGCAGTCTGGACAGGAACACCTACAATGAGCAGTTCTTC.

The table lists this clone with a few counts. This chain links TRBV4-1 with TRBJ1-5; D is undetermined. The ends were cut back, 1 base at V and 6 bases at J, with 13 bases in the middle. Germline V gene data show CDR1 as MGHRA and CDR2 as YSYEKL. This CDR3 has 15 residues. CDR3 sequence (DNA): TGCGCCAGCAGCCAAGTTAAAGGGTCGGGTCAGCCCCAGCATTTT. Translation: CASSQVKGSGQPQHF.

This sequence joins TRBV9 and TRBJ2-7, with 7 bases identical to TRBD1. CDR1 SGDLS and CDR2 YYNGEE come from the germline V gene. This CDR3 has 15 amino acids. Trimming took 0 bases from V and 1 from J; bases not matched to a gene: 4. The CDR3 spells CASSVGGQASYEQYF. In DNA, the CDR3 is TGTGCCAGCAGCGTAGGAGGACAGGCGTCCTACGAGCAGTACTTC.

V and J are TRBV28 and TRBJ1-1, with 8 nucleotides matching TRBD1. Germline trimming cut 2 bases from V and 6 bases from J; bases unmatched to any gene: 5. Germline loops: CDR1 MDHEN, CDR2 SYDVKM. The CDR3 contains 14 residues. The DNA for the CDR3 is TGTGCCAGCAGTTTACAGGGGGCGCGCCCTGAAGCTTTCTTT. Amino acid sequence: CASSLQGARPEAFF.

The rearrangement uses TRBV2 and TRBJ1-2; D is perhaps TRBD1 (5 bases). Germline CDR1 reads SNHLY; CDR2 reads FYNNEI. CDR3 size: 18 residues. Trimming stripped 4 bases from V and 4 bases from J, with 25 bases between. This CDR3 reads CASSGSKEIGRDGYGYTF. CDR3 DNA: TGTGCCAGCAGTGGGAGTAAAGAGATTGGAAGGGACGGCTATGGCTACACCTTC.

The rearrangement joins TRBV24-1 to TRBJ1-2; 9 bases match TRBD1. Germline-derived CDR1 and CDR2 are KGHDR and SFDVKD. The CDR3 totals 16 residues. V gave up 5 bases and J gave up 4 bases; unmatched junction bases: 10. CDR3 coding DNA: TGTGCCACCAGTGTTACGGACAGGGGATTTCCCTATGGCTACACCTTC. Its translation: CATSVTDRGFPYGYTF.

The gene calls are TRBV15 and TRBJ1-2; D is possibly TRBD1 (5 bases). This CDR3 region has 14 residues. Per the germline V gene, CDR1 is LNHNV and CDR2 is YYDKDF (reference sequence). Trimming stripped 0 bases from V and 8 bases from J, with 13 bases between. This CDR3 reads CATSRDVWGRGYTF. CDR3 coding DNA: TGTGCCACCAGCAGAGATGTATGGGGCCGGGGCTACACCTTC. The variable domain in full, completed from reference TRBV15 and TRBJ1-2, reads DAMVIQNPRYQVTQFGKPVTLSCSQTLNHNVMYWYQQKSSQAPKLLFHYYDKDFNNEADTPDNFQSRRPNTSFCFLDIRSPGLGDTAMYLCATSRDVWGRGYTFGSGTRLTVV.

V is TRBV6-5 and J is TRBJ2-3; perhaps TRBD2 as D (6 bases). CDR3 length: 13 amino acids. Germline assignment: CDR1 MNHEY and CDR2 SVGAGI. Trimming removed 7 bases from V and 2 bases from J, with 10 bases in between. CDR3 in DNA: TGTGCCAGCATGGGACTTAACACAGATACGCAGTATTTT. Translated, it gives CASMGLNTDTQYF.

V is TRBV9 and J is TRBJ1-2; D is ambiguous. V was pared by 3 bases and J by 2 bases, with 14 bases between. Germline CDR1 is SGDLS and CDR2 is YYNGEE. CDR3 length: 15 amino acids. CDR3 in amino acids: CASSARGRGNYGYTF. The CDR3 DNA follows: TGTGCCAGCAGCGCCCGAGGGAGAGGGAACTATGGCTACACCTTC. Combining the CDR3 with reference TRBV9 and TRBJ1-2 gives the whole variable domain DSGVTQTPKHLITATGQRVTLRCSPRSGDLSVYWYQQSLDQGLQFLIQYYNGEERAKGNILERFSAQQFPDLHSELNLSSLELGDSALYFCASSARGRGNYGYTFGSGTRLTVV.

The chain joins TRBV18 to TRBJ1-1; D remains unclear. Trimming took 4 bases from V and 3 from J, leaving 15 bases between them. The length of the CDR3 is 15 residues. Per the germline V gene, CDR1 is KGHSH and CDR2 is LQKENI. The CDR3 loop reads CASSLLQGSHTEAFF. In nucleotides, the CDR3 is TGTGCCAGCTCACTACTGCAAGGGTCCCACACTGAAGCTTTCTTT.

This clone was seen once. This rearrangement joins TRBV5-1 to TRBJ1-1, with D maybe TRBD1 (6 bases). The CDR3 sequence is 14 residues long. CDR1 and CDR2 from the germline V gene are SGHRS and YFSETQ. The germline V and J ends were trimmed by 0 bases and 1 base, with 7 bases remaining between them. DNA for the CDR3: TGCGCCAGCAGCTTGGCCAGGGGGAACACTGAAGCTTTCTTT. Its protein product is CASSLARGNTEAFF.

V gene TRBV5-1 combines with J gene TRBJ2-1; 11 nucleotides match TRBD2. Germline trimming cut 5 bases from V and 5 bases from J; bases unmatched to any gene: 6. The germline CDR1 and CDR2 sequences are SGHRS and YFSETQ. CDR3 length: 15 residues. Written as DNA, the CDR3 is TGCGCCAGCAGGAGGGGGACTAGCGGTAACAATGAGCAGTTCTTC. Its protein product is CASRRGTSGNNEQFF.

The chain couples TRBV7-9 to TRBJ2-3; D not resolved. The CDR3 contains 11 residues. The germline V and J ends were trimmed by 7 bases and 6 bases, with 8 bases remaining between them. Germline V CDR1 and CDR2: SEHNR, FQNEAQ (reference sequence). CDR3 region: CASNSWDTQYF. CDR3 nucleotide sequence: TGTGCCAGCAACTCATGGGATACGCAGTATTTT.

The V and J genes are TRBV7-8 and TRBJ2-7; 9 nucleotides align to TRBD2. This CDR3 spans 17 amino acids. CDR1 SGHVS and CDR2 FQNEAQ come from the germline V gene. V lost 6 bases to trimming and J lost 5 bases; unmatched junction nucleotides: 17. The CDR3 loop is CASSSPSLAGPNNEQYF. CDR3 nucleotides: TGTGCCAGCAGTTCTCCCTCACTAGCGGGCCCTAATAACGAGCAGTACTTC.

The V gene is TRBV27, the J gene TRBJ2-3, with D hard to call. Trimming stripped 7 bases from V and 1 base from J, with 9 bases between. The V gene's germline CDR1 is MNHEY and CDR2 SMNVEV (reference sequence). This CDR3 is 13 amino acids long. The CDR3 loop reads CASTWSGTDTQYF. CDR3 DNA sequence: TGTGCCAGCACGTGGTCTGGCACAGATACGCAGTATTTT.

A few counts support this clone. The chain has TRBV19 and TRBJ2-1; a weak D match, TRBD2 (5 bases). V lost 10 bases, J lost 0 bases, and 13 bases lay in between. Per the germline V gene, CDR1 is LNHDA and CDR2 is SQIVND (reference sequence). This CDR3 is built from 14 residues. CDR3 sequence reads: CATRESSSYNEQFF. The DNA for the CDR3 is TGTGCCACCCGGGAATCGAGCTCCTACAATGAGCAGTTCTTC. The complete variable domain, with remaining parts taken from reference TRBV19 and TRBJ2-1, reads DGGITQSPKYLFRKEGQNVTLSCEQNLNHDAMYWYRQDPGQGLRLIYYSQIVNDFQKGDIAEGYSVSREKKESFPLTVTSAQKNPTAFYLCATRESSSYNEQFFGPGTRLTVL.

This clone was seen just once. The genes are TRBV7-2 and TRBJ1-6, with 12 bases identical to TRBD1. The V and J ends lost 10 bases and 8 bases, in that order; junction bases with no gene match: 18. Germline CDR1 SGHTA, CDR2 FQGNSA. The length of the CDR3 is 18 residues. The CDR3 sequence is CAIFDGTGGPTGHSPLHF. The CDR3 coding sequence is TGTGCCATCTTTGACGGGACAGGGGGCCCCACGGGCCATTCACCCCTCCACTTT.

J is TRBJ1-1 and V is TRBV11-2; D not certain. The ends were cut back, 6 bases at V and 5 bases at J, with 10 bases in the middle. Germline CDR1 reads SGHAT; CDR2 reads FQNNGV. The CDR3 covers 12 residues. CDR3 residues: CASSFPGTEAFF. In DNA, the CDR3 is TGTGCCAGCAGTTTCCCTGGAACTGAAGCTTTCTTT. The variable domain in full, completed from reference TRBV11-2 and TRBJ1-1, reads EAGVAQSPRYKIIEKRQSVAFWCNPISGHATLYWYQQILGQGPKLLIQFQNNGVVDDSQLPKDRFSAERLKGVDSTLKIQPAKLEDSAVYLCASSFPGTEAFFGQGTRLTVV.

This clone was found once. The CDR3 is CASSEGTGVGEKLFF. The CDR3 DNA reads TGTGCCAGCAGCGAGGGGACAGGGGTGGGTGAAAAACTGTTTTTT. The chain is built from TRBV9 and TRBJ1-4; 10 bases agree with TRBD1. The trim removed 3 bases at V and 7 bases at J, leaving 6 bases unmatched. Germline CDR1 SGDLS, CDR2 YYNGEE. This CDR3 spans 15 amino acids.

The chain recombines TRBV2 with TRBJ1-5; tentatively, D is TRBD1 (6 bases). Trimming left V 5 bases short and J 4 bases short, with 9 bases between. The CDR3 covers 13 residues. The V gene's germline CDR1 is SNHLY and CDR2 FYNNEI. CDR3 nucleotide sequence: TGTGCCAGCAGTTCTCAGGGGAATCAGCCCCAGCATTTT. Protein sequence: CASSSQGNQPQHF.

The V gene is TRBV28, the J gene TRBJ2-7, with a weak D call TRBD1 (6 bases). V lost 2 bases to trimming and J lost 2 bases, with 10 bases between them. Germline V gene sequence: CDR1 MDHEN, CDR2 SYDVKM. The CDR3 runs 14 residues. This CDR3 is CASSLPRDTYEQYF. The CDR3 DNA follows: TGTGCCAGCAGTTTACCCCGGGACACCTACGAGCAGTACTTC.

The chain employs TRBV5-5 and TRBJ1-5, with 9 bases identical to TRBD1. There are 14 residues in the CDR3. J was trimmed by 6 bases and V by 2 bases; bases with no gene match: 3. The V gene's germline CDR1 is SGHKS and CDR2 YYEKEE (reference sequence). The CDR3 here is CASSFLTGGQPQHF. The CDR3 coding sequence is TGTGCCAGCAGCTTCTTGACAGGGGGTCAGCCCCAGCATTTT.